The 10 T cell receptor beta chains in this list originate from one sample, sequenced in a study of CD8+ T cells in alopecia areata. RNA was extracted and reverse transcribed into cDNA as the sequencing template. Clones were sequenced by immunoSEQ multiplex PCR, and TCRdb holds only the in-frame ones, with some missing. Counted here are under 250,000 clones, just over 65% occurring once; the ten biggest clones make up roughly 1.2%. Treatment reported: oral pan-JAK inhibitor, 5-10 mg twice daily. The sequenced sample was CD4+ T cells sorted from blood, obtained between weeks 44 and 45, from a patient treated with tofacitinib. All receptors derive from a human donor with alopecia areata.

This clone has more than one count but fewer than ten. V usage is TRBV7-6 and J usage is TRBJ2-5, with TRBD2 matching 11 bases. Germline CDR1 and CDR2: SGHVS and FNYEAQ. Germline trimming cut 5 bases from V and 4 bases from J; bases unmatched to any gene: 15. The CDR3 is 18 amino acids. DNA of the CDR3: TGTGCCAGCAGCCTCTTGCGGCTAGCGGGGGGCGTACCAGAGACCCAGTACTTC. As protein: CASSLLRLAGGVPETQYF. Looking up the rest from reference TRBV7-6 and TRBJ2-5 gives the full variable domain: GAGVSQSPRYKVTKRGQDVALRCDPISGHVSLYWYRQALGQGPEFLTYFNYEAQQDKSGLPNDRFSAERPEGSISTLTIQRTEQRDSAMYRCASSLLRLAGGVPETQYFGPGTRLLVL.

The chain couples TRBV30 to TRBJ1-2, with a tentative D call TRBD1 (5 bases). CDR3 length equals 11 residues. V lost 3 bases and J lost 7, with 9 bases in between. Per germline, CDR1 GTSNPN and CDR2 SVGIG (reference sequence). DNA of the CDR3: TGTGCCTGGAGCATCGGGGGTGGCTACACCTTC. This encodes CAWSIGGGYTF.

The chain combines TRBV20-1 with TRBJ1-1; the D is unclear. V lost 5 bases and J 6 bases, leaving 10 bases between the germline ends. The CDR3 is made up of 11 amino acids. The germline V gene has CDR1 DFQATT and CDR2 SNEGSKA (reference sequence). The CDR3, as DNA: TGCAGTGCTGCTCAAGTACCTGAAGCTTTCTTT. It specifies CSAAQVPEAFF.

Within the sample, this clone is medium-sized (0.01 to 0.1%). The V gene is TRBV5-1, the J gene TRBJ2-5, with a tentative D call TRBD2 (6 bases). This CDR3 has 15 amino acids. V was shortened by 4 bases and J by 5 bases, with 18 bases between the two germline ends. Germline CDR1 SGHRS, CDR2 YFSETQ. The CDR3: CASSQTPGGGETQYF. The DNA for the CDR3 is TGCGCCAGCAGCCAGACACCCGGAGGAGGGGAGACCCAGTACTTC.

This clone has a handful of counts. The J gene is TRBJ1-2, the V gene TRBV14; D might be TRBD1 (5 bases). Trimming removed 4 bases from V and 5 bases from J, with 14 bases in between. The CDR3 covers 14 residues. CDR1 SGHDN and CDR2 FVKESK come from the germline V gene. The CDR3 DNA reads as TGTGCCAGCAGCCCGAATGCGGGACCGTATGGCTACACCTTC. This translates into CASSPNAGPYGYTF. The full variable domain, rest sourced from reference TRBV14 and TRBJ1-2, is EAGVTQFPSHSVIEKGQTVTLRCDPISGHDNLYWYRRVMGKEIKFLLHFVKESKQDESGMPNNRFLAERTGGTYSTLKVQPAELEDSGVYFCASSPNAGPYGYTFGSGTRLTVV.

The gene calls are TRBV15 and TRBJ2-1; D not certain. Germline V lookup: CDR1 LNHNV, CDR2 YYDKDF (reference sequence). The CDR3 runs 12 residues. Trimming took 1 base from V and 9 from J, leaving 7 bases between them. DNA of the CDR3: TGTGCCACCAGCAGAGCAGAGTCTGAGCAGTTCTTC. Translated, it gives CATSRAESEQFF.

The chain links TRBV5-1 to TRBJ1-1; 9 bases line up with TRBD1. The CDR3 is 14 residues long. The germline V gene encodes CDR1 SGHRS and CDR2 YFSETQ. The V segment lost 4 bases and the J segment 3 bases; nucleotides outside the gene matches: 4. CDR3 in DNA: TGCGCCAGCAGCCCTCGGACAGGGGACACTGAAGCTTTCTTT. Translating gives CASSPRTGDTEAFF.

V is TRBV9 and J is TRBJ2-2; D unresolved. The germline V gene encodes CDR1 SGDLS and CDR2 YYNGEE. The V end was cut by 0 bases, the J end by 6 bases, with 6 bases between. The CDR3 consists of 13 residues. In DNA, the CDR3 is TGTGCCAGCAGCGTAGGCTACGCCGGGGAGCTGTTTTTT. Its protein is CASSVGYAGELFF.

The rearrangement uses TRBV6-5 and TRBJ2-7; 9 bases fit TRBD1. The ends lost 0 bases at V and 6 bases at J; junction bases unmatched: 6. Germline lookup yields CDR1 MNHEY and CDR2 SVGAGI. The CDR3 is made up of 15 amino acids. The CDR3 region has the DNA TGTGCCAGCAGTTACTCCGGACAGGGGATCCTCGAGCAGTACTTC. Translated: CASSYSGQGILEQYF.

This chain joins TRBV27 and TRBJ1-6, with TRBD1 matching 7 bases. The junction had 10 bases not matched to a gene; V was cut back by 5 bases and J by 9 bases. Germline V gives CDR1 MNHEY, CDR2 SMNVEV (reference sequence). The CDR3 consists of 15 residues. The CDR3, as DNA: TGTGCCAGCAGTATCACACAGGGGTCGGCTTCACCCCTCCACTTT. Translating it yields CASSITQGSASPLHF.